This T cell receptor (beta chain) derives from a study of technical replicates of blood from a few donors. Sequencing used immunoSEQ multiplex PCR; TCRdb keeps in-frame clones, though not all of them. The sample carries under 45,000 clones, 96% recorded once. J was trimmed by 4 bases and V by 6 bases; bases with no gene match: 10. The CDR3 spans 16 residues. The germline V gene has CDR1 SGHVS and CDR2 FNYEAQ. The V call is TRBV7-6, the J call TRBJ2-7; TRBD1 matches 12 bases. This TCR came from a human donor in good health. The specimen was T cells isolated from PBMCs. The CDR3 DNA sequence: TGTGCCAGCAGGGCAGCCGGGACAGGGGGCGCGTACGAGCAGTACTTC. Amino acid sequence: CASRAAGTGGAYEQYF.